The sequence of this T cell receptor beta chain was determined in a study of cytomegalovirus exposure and HLA in healthy donors. V lost 1 base and J 0 bases, leaving 13 bases between the germline ends. The CDR3 contains 16 residues. The germline CDR1 and CDR2 sequences are MGHDK and SYGVNS. PCR involved 60 Vbeta and 13 Jbeta primers. Assay used: immunoSEQ multiplex PCR; TCRdb lists only in-frame clones, some missing. The sample records around 120,000 clones, about three quarters being singletons. This clonotype was sampled from a human donor in good health. Sequenced material: PBMCs. The V call is TRBV25-1, the J call TRBJ2-7, with D possibly TRBD1 on 6 matching bases. The CDR3 region is CASSELGGGSSYEQYF. For the CDR3, the DNA is TGTGCCAGCAGTGAATTAGGTGGGGGCAGCTCCTACGAGCAGTACTTC.